Each of the 5 T cell receptor beta chains below was sequenced from the same sample in a study of CD8+CD57+ T cells in acquired aplastic anemia. Patients sequenced had flow cytometry evidence of CD8+CD57+ cell expansion. Genomic DNA provided the template from which TCR beta VDJ and CDR3 profiles were obtained. TCRdb reprocessed the reads with MiXCR, giving one entry per CDR3 protein. The profile shows under 350,000 distinct CDR3 sequences, 45% to 65% of them singletons. Specimen: sorted CD4+, CD8+, or CD8+CD57+ T cells (not recorded which) from PBMCs. Every receptor here comes from a human donor with aplastic anemia.

The V and J genes are TRBV10-3 and TRBJ1-1; TRBD1 aligns across 7 bases. Trimming removed 5 bases from V and 0 bases from J; junction bases left unmatched: 6. Germline CDR1 ENHRY, CDR2 SYGVKD. This CDR3 region has 15 residues. The CDR3 sequence is CAISPGTVMNTEAFF. The CDR3 coding sequence is TGTGCCATCAGTCCCGGGACAGTGATGAACACTGAAGCTTTCTTT.

This clonotype was counted only a few times. The rearrangement links TRBV14 to TRBJ2-3, with 9 bases that match TRBD1. This CDR3 has 17 residues. J was trimmed by 6 bases and V by 4 bases; bases with no gene match: 14. Per the germline V gene, CDR1 is SGHDN and CDR2 is FVKESK. The CDR3 nucleotides are TGTGCCAGCAGCCGCTCGCCCGGGGACAGGGTACTCGATACGCAGTATTTT. This translates into CASSRSPGDRVLDTQYF.

The rearrangement links TRBV7-9 to TRBJ1-1, with D possibly TRBD1 on 6 matching bases. The CDR3 sequence is 15 residues long. Germline V gene sequence: CDR1 SEHNR, CDR2 FQNEAQ (reference sequence). The germline V and J ends were trimmed by 6 bases and 3 bases, with 17 bases remaining between them. Here the CDR3 reads CASRLTTGPYTEAFF. Written as DNA, the CDR3 is TGTGCCAGCAGGTTGACGACAGGCCCCTACACTGAAGCTTTCTTT.

This clonotype came up many times. J is TRBJ1-2 and V is TRBV12-3 or TRBV12-4; 9 bases agree with TRBD1. With V trimmed by 5 bases and J by 6 bases, 4 bases remained unmatched. CDR3 length equals 13 residues. CDR3 in amino acids: CASSGDRGNGYTF. Here the CDR3 DNA reads TGTGCCAGCAGTGGCGACAGGGGGAATGGCTACACCTTC.

The chain is built from TRBV6-6 and TRBJ1-5; tentatively, D is TRBD1 (5 bases). Per germline, CDR1 MNHNY and CDR2 SVGAGI (reference sequence). Trimming stripped 1 base from V and 5 bases from J, with 6 bases between. The CDR3 extends over 13 amino acids. For the CDR3, the DNA is TGTGCCAGCAGTTACTGGGGGTATCAGCCCCAGCATTTT. Translation: CASSYWGYQPQHF.